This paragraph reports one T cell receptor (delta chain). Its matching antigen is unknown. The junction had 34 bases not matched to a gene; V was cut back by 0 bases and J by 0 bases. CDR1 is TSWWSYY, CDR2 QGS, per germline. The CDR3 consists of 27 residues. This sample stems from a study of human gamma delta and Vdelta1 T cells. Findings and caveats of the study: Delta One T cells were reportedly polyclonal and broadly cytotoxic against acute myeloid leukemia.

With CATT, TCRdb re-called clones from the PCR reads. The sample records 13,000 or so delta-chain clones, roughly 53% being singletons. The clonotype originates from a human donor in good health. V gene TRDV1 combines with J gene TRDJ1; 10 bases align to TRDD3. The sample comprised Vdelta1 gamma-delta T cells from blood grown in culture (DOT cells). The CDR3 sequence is CALGELMVKSRLQKRTLGDAYTDKLIF. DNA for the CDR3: TGTGCTCTTGGGGAACTTATGGTAAAGTCGCGGCTACAAAAGCGGACACTGGGGGATGCGTACACCGATAAACTCATCTTT.